Described below is a single TCR beta chain sequence and its context. Its cognate antigen is unknown. The data were taken from a study of T cells in Graves' hyperthyroidism and ophthalmopathy. The length of the CDR3 is 14 residues. The germline V and J ends were trimmed by 5 bases and 4 bases, with 14 bases remaining between them. The germline V gene encodes CDR1 MNHNY and CDR2 SVGAGI (reference sequence). The study excluded patients with uncontrolled infection, other autoimmune disease, pregnancy or lactation. Diagnoses were made from clinical symptoms, serum measures (thyroxine and TRAb), thyroid ultrasound and orbital computed tomography. Study outcomes and limitations: Model-based prediction identified ophthalmopathy a median about 7 months prior to its onset.

The investigators amplified TCR beta CDR3 regions from RNA transcripts. TCR CDR3 regions were first amplified by RT-PCR with HTBI primers. Using its own MiXCR run on the multiplex PCR reads, TCRdb lists one record per CDR3 protein. Of 650,000 to 800,000 distinct CDR3 sequences in the sample, 45% were seen once. V is TRBV6-6 and J is TRBJ1-2; D unresolved. The TCR sequence derives from an adult man with Graves' disease, either hyperthyroidism or ophthalmopathy (not recorded which). The sequenced material came from peripheral blood or thyroid tissue (not recorded which). The CDR3 bases are TGTGCCAGCAGTCCGGACGAATCCCGCTATGGCTACACCTTC. It codes for CASSPDESRYGYTF.